The 4 T cell receptor beta chains given below trace back to one sample, sequenced in a study of technical replicates of blood from several donors. The data were produced by immunoSEQ multiplex PCR, yet TCRdb's version contains in-frame clones alone and is incomplete. The table has more than 80,000 clones, about 96% seen once. Sequencing input: T cells isolated from PBMCs. These receptors were obtained from a human donor in good health.

The V gene is TRBV28, the J gene TRBJ1-2, with D tentatively TRBD1 (5 bases). Between the trimmed V and J ends, which lost 2 bases and 9 bases, there was a span of 25 bases. There are 17 residues in the CDR3. Germline values: CDR1 MDHEN, CDR2 SYDVKM. The CDR3 loop reads CASSLLLQLPQGWSYTF. The CDR3 region has the DNA TGTGCCAGCAGTTTACTATTACAATTACCTCAGGGATGGAGCTACACCTTC.

The rearrangement links TRBV7-6 to TRBJ2-7; 8 bases map to TRBD2. Germline trimming cut 5 bases from V and 3 bases from J; bases unmatched to any gene: 9. Germline lookup yields CDR1 SGHVS and CDR2 FNYEAQ. The CDR3 runs to 15 residues. CDR3 residues: CASSPGSGTFYEQYF. The CDR3, as DNA: TGTGCCAGCAGCCCAGGTAGCGGGACTTTCTACGAGCAGTACTTC.

The chain combines TRBV4-1 with TRBJ1-1; tentatively, D is TRBD1 (5 bases). This CDR3 has 17 residues. Trimming took off 4 bases at V and 0 bases at J, with 18 bases between the two ends. The V gene's germline CDR1 is MGHRA and CDR2 YSYEKL. CDR3 sequence reads: CASSPYLEGSLNTEAFF. Here the CDR3 DNA reads TGCGCCAGCAGCCCCTATCTGGAGGGGAGTTTGAACACTGAAGCTTTCTTT.

The V and J genes are TRBV9 and TRBJ2-1; no firm D call. Per the germline V gene, CDR1 is SGDLS and CDR2 is YYNGEE. V lost 0 bases and J 7 bases, leaving 8 bases between the germline ends. The CDR3 runs to 13 residues. The CDR3 spells CASSVEFGNEQFF. CDR3 nucleotides: TGTGCCAGCAGCGTAGAATTCGGGAATGAGCAGTTCTTC.